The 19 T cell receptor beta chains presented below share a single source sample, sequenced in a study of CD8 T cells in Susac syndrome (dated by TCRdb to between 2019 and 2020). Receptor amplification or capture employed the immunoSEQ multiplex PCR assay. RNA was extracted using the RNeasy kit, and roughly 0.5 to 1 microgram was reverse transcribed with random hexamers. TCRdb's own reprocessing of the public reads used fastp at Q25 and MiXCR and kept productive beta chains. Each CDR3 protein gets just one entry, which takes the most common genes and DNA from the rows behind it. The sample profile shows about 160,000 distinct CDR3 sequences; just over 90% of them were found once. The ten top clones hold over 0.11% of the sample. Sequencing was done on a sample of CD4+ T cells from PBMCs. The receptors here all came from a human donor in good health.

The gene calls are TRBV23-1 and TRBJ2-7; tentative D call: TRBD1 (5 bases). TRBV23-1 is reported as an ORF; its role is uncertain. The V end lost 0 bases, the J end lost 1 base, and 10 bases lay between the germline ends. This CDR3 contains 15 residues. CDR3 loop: CASSQSTGASYEQYF. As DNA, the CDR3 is TGCGCCAGCAGTCAATCCACAGGAGCGTCCTACGAGCAGTACTTC.

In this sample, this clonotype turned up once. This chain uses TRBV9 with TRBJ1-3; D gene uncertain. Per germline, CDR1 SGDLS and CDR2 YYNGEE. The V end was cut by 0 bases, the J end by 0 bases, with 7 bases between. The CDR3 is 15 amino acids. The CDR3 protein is CASSVGPSSGNTIYF. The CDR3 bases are TGTGCCAGCAGCGTAGGCCCGAGCTCTGGAAACACCATATATTTT.

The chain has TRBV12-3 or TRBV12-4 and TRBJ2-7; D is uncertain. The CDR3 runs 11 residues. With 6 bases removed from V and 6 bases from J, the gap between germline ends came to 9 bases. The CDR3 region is CASSSGFEQYF. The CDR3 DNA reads TGTGCCAGCAGCTCAGGCTTCGAGCAGTACTTC.

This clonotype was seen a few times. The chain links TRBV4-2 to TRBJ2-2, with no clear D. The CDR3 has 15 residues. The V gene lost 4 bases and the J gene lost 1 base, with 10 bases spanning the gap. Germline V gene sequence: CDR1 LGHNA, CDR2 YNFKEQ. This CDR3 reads CASSPRTVNTGELFF. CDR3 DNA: TGTGCCAGCAGCCCTCGAACAGTGAACACCGGGGAGCTGTTTTTT.

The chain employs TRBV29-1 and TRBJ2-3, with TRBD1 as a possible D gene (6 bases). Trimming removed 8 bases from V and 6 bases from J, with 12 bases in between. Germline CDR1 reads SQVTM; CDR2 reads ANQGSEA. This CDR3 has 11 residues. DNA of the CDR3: TGCAGCAACCGACAGGCGGATACGCAGTATTTT. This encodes CSNRQADTQYF.

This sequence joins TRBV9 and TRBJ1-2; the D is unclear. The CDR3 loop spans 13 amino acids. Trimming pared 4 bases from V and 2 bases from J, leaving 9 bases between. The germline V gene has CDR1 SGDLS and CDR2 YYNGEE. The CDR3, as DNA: TGTGCCAGCAGCTCGCGGGAGAACTATGGCTACACCTTC. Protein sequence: CASSSRENYGYTF. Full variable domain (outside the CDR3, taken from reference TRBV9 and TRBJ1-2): DSGVTQTPKHLITATGQRVTLRCSPRSGDLSVYWYQQSLDQGLQFLIQYYNGEERAKGNILERFSAQQFPDLHSELNLSSLELGDSALYFCASSSRENYGYTFGSGTRLTVV.

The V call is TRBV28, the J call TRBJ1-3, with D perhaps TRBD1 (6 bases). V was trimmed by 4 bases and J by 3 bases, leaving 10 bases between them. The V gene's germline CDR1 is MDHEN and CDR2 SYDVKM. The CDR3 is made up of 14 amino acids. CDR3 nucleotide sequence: TGTGCCAGCAGTTCGACAGGAGTTGGAAACACCATATATTTT. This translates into CASSSTGVGNTIYF.

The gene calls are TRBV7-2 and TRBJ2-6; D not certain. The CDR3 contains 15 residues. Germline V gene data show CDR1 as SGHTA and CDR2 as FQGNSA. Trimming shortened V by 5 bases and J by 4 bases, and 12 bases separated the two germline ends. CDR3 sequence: CASSRYTAGANVLTF. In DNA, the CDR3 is TGTGCCAGCAGCCGATACACGGCAGGGGCCAACGTCCTGACTTTC.

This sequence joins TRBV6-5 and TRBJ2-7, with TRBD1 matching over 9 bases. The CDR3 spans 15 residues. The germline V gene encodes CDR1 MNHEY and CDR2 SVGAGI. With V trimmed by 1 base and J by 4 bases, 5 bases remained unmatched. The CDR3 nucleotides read TGTGCCAGCAGTTACTTGAGACAGGGGGGATACGAGCAGTACTTC. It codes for CASSYLRQGGYEQYF.

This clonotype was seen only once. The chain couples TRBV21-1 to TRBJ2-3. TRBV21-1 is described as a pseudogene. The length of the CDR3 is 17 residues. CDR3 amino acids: CASSYRDNRRGTDTQYF. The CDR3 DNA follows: TGTGCCAGCAGTTATCGAGATAATCGACGGGGCACAGATACGCAGTATTTT.

This CDR3 reads CASSPPGVNEKLFF. The CDR3 bases are TGTGCCAGCAGCCCCCCCGGGGTTAATGAAAAACTGTTTTTT. The chain couples TRBV9 to TRBJ1-4; D unresolved. The CDR3 sequence is 14 residues long. CDR1 SGDLS and CDR2 YYNGEE come from the germline V gene. Trimming took 4 bases from V and 4 from J, leaving 11 bases between them.

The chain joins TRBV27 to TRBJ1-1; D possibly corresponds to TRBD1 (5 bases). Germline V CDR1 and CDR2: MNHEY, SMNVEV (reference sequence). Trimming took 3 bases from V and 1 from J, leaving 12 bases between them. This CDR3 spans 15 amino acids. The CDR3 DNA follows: TGTGCCAGCAGTTTTGCCGGGGGGGGGAACACTGAAGCTTTCTTT. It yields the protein CASSFAGGGNTEAFF.

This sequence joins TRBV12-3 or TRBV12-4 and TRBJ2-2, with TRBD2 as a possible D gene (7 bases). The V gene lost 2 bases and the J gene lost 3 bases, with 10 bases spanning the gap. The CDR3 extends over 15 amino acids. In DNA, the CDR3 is TGTGCCAGCAGTTTACGGGGGGCGCACACCGGGGAGCTGTTTTTT. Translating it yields CASSLRGAHTGELFF.

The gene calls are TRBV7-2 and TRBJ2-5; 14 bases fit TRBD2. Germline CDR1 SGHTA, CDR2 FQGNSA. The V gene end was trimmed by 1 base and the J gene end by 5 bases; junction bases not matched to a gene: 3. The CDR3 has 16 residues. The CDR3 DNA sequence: TGTGCCAGCAGCTTAGGACTAGCGGGGGGGCCGGAGACCCAGTACTTC. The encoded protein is CASSLGLAGGPETQYF.

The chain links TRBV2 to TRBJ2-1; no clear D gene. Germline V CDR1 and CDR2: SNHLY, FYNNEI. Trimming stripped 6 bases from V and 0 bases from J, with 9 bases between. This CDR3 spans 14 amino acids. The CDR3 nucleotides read TGTGCCAGCAGGGATGGCCTCTCCTACAATGAGCAGTTCTTC. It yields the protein CASRDGLSYNEQFF. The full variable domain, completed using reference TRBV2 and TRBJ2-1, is EPEVTQTPSHQVTQMGQEVILRCVPISNHLYFYWYRQILGQKVEFLVSFYNNEISEKSEIFDDQFSVERPDGSNFTLKIRSTKLEDSAMYFCASRDGLSYNEQFFGPGTRLTVL.

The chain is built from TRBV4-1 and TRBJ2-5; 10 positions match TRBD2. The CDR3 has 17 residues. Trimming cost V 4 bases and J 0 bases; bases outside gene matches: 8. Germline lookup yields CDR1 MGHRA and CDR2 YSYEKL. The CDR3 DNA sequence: TGCGCCAGCAGCCGAACTCCTAGCGGGGGAGACCAAGAGACCCAGTACTTC. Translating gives CASSRTPSGGDQETQYF.

The CDR3: CASSEARGPQGAKNIQYF. For the CDR3, the DNA is TGTGCCAGCAGTGAAGCGCGGGGCCCACAGGGAGCCAAAAACATTCAGTACTTC. V and J are TRBV2 and TRBJ2-4; either TRBD1 or TRBD2 may supply D (6 bases each). V lost 0 bases and J lost 0, with 15 bases in between. The CDR3 runs 18 residues. Germline V CDR1 and CDR2: SNHLY, FYNNEI.

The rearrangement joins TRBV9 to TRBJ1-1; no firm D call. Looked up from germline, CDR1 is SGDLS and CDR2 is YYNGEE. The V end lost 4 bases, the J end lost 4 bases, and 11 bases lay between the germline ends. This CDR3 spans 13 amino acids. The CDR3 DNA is TGTGCCAGCAGCATCCAGGACGGCACTGAAGCTTTCTTT. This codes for CASSIQDGTEAFF.

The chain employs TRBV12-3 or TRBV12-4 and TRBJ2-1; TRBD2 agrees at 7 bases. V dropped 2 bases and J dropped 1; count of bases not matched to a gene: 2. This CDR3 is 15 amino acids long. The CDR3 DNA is TGTGCCAGCAGTTTACGAGCGGGGTCCTACAATGAGCAGTTCTTC. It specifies CASSLRAGSYNEQFF.